This is a list of T cell receptor beta chains from one sample in a study of OX40 agonist ivuxolimab in advanced cancers. Sequencing used immunoSEQ multiplex PCR; TCRdb keeps in-frame clones, though not all of them. The sample contains about 31,000 clones, about 87% of which appear only once. The input for sequencing was CD4+ or CD8+ T cells sorted from blood, taken in a trial of the OX40 agonist ivuxolimab. Receptor source: an adult with an advanced solid tumor such as melanoma, head and neck, liver or kidney cancer. CDR3s include the opening cysteine and the closing phenylalanine or tryptophan. Size tells how often a clone was seen (once, few, many) or the class of an expanded clone, and some rows leave it out.

v_gene: TRBV7-2; abundance: .; CDR3aa: CASSLVSAGGNNEQFF
v_gene: TRBV7-2; abundance: .; CDR3aa: CASSLSTGGYYEQYF
v_gene: TRBV5-6; abundance: few; CDR3aa: CASSLAYRYSNYGYTF
v_gene: TRBV19; abundance: .; CDR3aa: CASSTLRGDETQYF
v_gene: TRBV29-1; abundance: .; CDR3aa: CSASRQGLGNEQFF
v_gene: TRBV19; abundance: .; CDR3aa: CASHPGAGEQFF
v_gene: TRBV10-3; abundance: once; CDR3aa: CAISVGASGNTIYF
v_gene: TRBV10-3; abundance: .; CDR3aa: CAIRDGTSVFRHDTDTQYF
v_gene: TRBV10-3; abundance: .; CDR3aa: CAIRSGRASDEQFF
v_gene: TRBV10-2; abundance: .; CDR3aa: CASSEQGAYQPQHF
v_gene: TRBV6-5; abundance: .; CDR3aa: CASTRGSGNTIYF
v_gene: TRBV15; abundance: .; CDR3aa: CATSSERGRELFF
v_gene: TRBV2; abundance: .; CDR3aa: CASSPFGDQNNSPLHF
v_gene: TRBV9; abundance: .; CDR3aa: CASSVDPSSYNEQFF
v_gene: TRBV29-1; abundance: .; CDR3aa: CSVEDRVTFYEQYF
v_gene: TRBV14; abundance: .; CDR3aa: CASSQDLGWNEKLFF
v_gene: TRBV5-1; abundance: .; CDR3aa: CASHRGEYQETQYF
v_gene: TRBV6-5; abundance: .; CDR3aa: CASNLQGRNQPQHF
v_gene: TRBV2; abundance: .; CDR3aa: CASSRSQDRVPEFF
v_gene: TRBV20-1; abundance: .; CDR3aa: CGGRGQETQYF
v_gene: TRBV5-1; abundance: .; CDR3aa: CASSPDGAGAPSYYF
v_gene: TRBV6-5; abundance: few; CDR3aa: CASRILPGLGYEQYF
v_gene: TRBV19; abundance: .; CDR3aa: CASSIDRQNYGYTF
v_gene: TRBV19; abundance: .; CDR3aa: CASSMDRQETQYF
v_gene: TRBV25-1; abundance: once; CDR3aa: CACSGSIYNEQFF
v_gene: TRBV7-7; abundance: .; CDR3aa: CASSPRDSQETQYF
v_gene: TRBV5-1; abundance: few; CDR3aa: CASRETGGGTEAFF
v_gene: TRBV19; abundance: once; CDR3aa: CASRLTSGSFDEQFF